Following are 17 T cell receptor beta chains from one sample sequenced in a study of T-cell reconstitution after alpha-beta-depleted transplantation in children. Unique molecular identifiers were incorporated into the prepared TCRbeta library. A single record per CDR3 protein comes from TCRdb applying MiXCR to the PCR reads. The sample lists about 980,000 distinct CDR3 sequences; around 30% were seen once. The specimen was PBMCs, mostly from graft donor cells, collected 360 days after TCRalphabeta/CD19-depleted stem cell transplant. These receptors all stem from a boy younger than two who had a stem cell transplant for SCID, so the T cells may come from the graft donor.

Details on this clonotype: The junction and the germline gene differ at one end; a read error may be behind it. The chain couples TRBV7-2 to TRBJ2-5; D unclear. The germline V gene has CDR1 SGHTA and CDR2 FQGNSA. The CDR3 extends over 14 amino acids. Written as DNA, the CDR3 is TGTGCCAGCAGCTTAGAAGTGGTGTCCGGAGATCTGCACTTC. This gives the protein CASSLEVVSGDLHF.

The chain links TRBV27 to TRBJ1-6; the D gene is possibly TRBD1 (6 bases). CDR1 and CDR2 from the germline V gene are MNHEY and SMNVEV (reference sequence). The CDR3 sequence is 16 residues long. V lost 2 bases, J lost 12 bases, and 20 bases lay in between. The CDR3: CASSLAPPQGMGPLHF. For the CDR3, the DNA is TGTGCCAGCAGTTTAGCCCCCCCACAGGGTATGGGACCCCTCCACTTT.

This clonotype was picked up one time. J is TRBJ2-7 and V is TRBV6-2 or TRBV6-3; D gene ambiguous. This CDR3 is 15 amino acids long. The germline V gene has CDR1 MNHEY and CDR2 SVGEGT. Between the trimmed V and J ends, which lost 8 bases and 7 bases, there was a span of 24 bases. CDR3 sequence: CASDQADSANREQYF. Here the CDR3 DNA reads TGTGCCAGCGACCAGGCGGATTCGGCAAATCGGGAGCAGTACTTC.

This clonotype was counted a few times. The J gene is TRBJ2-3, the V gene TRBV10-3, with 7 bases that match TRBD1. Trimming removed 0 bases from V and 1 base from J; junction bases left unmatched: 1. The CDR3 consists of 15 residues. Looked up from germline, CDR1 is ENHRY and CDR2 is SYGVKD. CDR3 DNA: TGTGCCATCAGTGAGTCAGGACAGGGCACAGATACGCAGTATTTT. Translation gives CAISESGQGTDTQYF.

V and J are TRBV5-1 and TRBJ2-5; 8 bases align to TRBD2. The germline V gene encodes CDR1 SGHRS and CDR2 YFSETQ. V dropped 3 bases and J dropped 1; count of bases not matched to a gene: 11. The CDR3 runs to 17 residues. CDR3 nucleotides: TGCGCCAGCAGCTGGACTTCTAGCGGGTCCCTCCAAGAGACCCAGTACTTC. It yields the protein CASSWTSSGSLQETQYF. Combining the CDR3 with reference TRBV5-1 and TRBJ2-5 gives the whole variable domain KAGVTQTPRYLIKTRGQQVTLSCSPISGHRSVSWYQQTPGQGLQFLFEYFSETQRNKGNFPGRFSGRQFSNSRSEMNVSTLELGDSALYLCASSWTSSGSLQETQYFGPGTRLLVL.

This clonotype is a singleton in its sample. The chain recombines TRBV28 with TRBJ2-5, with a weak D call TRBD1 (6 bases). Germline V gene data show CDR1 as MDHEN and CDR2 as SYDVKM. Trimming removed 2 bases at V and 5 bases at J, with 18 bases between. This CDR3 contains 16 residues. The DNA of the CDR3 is TGTGCCAGCAGTTTAAGAGTGGTGGGGGCGGTGGAGACCCAGTACTTC. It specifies CASSLRVVGAVETQYF.

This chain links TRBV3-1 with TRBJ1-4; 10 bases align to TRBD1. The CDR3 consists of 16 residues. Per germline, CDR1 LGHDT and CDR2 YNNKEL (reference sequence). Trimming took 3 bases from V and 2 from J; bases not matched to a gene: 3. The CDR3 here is CASSHRDRGTNEKLFF. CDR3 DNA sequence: TGTGCCAGCAGCCACCGGGACAGGGGCACTAATGAAAAACTGTTTTTT. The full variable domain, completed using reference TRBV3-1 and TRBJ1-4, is DTAVSQTPKYLVTQMGNDKSIKCEQNLGHDTMYWYKQDSKKFLKIMFSYNNKELIINETVPNRFSPKSPDKAHLNLHINSLELGDSAVYFCASSHRDRGTNEKLFFGSGTQLSVL.

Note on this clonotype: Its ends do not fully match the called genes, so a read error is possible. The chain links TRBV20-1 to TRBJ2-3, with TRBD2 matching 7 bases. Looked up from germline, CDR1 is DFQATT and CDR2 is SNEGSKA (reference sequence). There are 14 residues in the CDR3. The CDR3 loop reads CGATSGRALDTQYF. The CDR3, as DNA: TGCGGTGCAACGTCAGGGAGGGCCTTGGATACGCAGTATTTT.

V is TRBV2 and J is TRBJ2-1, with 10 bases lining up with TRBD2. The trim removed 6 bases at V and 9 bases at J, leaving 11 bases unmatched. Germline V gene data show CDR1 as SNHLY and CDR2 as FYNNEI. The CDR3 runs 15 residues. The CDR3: CASSLSGGPGGEQFF. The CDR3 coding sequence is TGTGCCAGCAGCCTTAGCGGGGGGCCAGGGGGTGAGCAGTTCTTC.

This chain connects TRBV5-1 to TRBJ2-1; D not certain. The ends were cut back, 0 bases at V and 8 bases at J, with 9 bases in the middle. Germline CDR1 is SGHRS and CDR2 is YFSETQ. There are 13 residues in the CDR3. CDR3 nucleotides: TGCGCCAGCAGCTTGGCCAATGCGGATGAGCAGTTCTTC. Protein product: CASSLANADEQFF.

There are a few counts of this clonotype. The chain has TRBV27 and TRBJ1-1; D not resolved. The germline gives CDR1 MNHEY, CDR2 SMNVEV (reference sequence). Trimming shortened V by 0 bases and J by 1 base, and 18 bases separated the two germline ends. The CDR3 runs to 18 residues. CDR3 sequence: CASSLSFGVAEWNTEAFF. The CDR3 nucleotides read TGTGCCAGCAGTTTATCGTTTGGGGTGGCCGAATGGAACACTGAAGCTTTCTTT.

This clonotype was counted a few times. CDR3 loop: CATSRDYRQGSPGELFF. The CDR3 nucleotides are TGTGCCACCAGCAGAGATTATCGACAGGGAAGTCCCGGGGAGCTGTTTTTT. The chain has TRBV15 and TRBJ2-2; TRBD1 aligns across 7 bases. V trimming: 0 bases; J trimming: 6 bases; junction bases outside the gene matches: 10. Germline V CDR1 and CDR2: LNHNV, YYDKDF (reference sequence). This CDR3 spans 17 amino acids.

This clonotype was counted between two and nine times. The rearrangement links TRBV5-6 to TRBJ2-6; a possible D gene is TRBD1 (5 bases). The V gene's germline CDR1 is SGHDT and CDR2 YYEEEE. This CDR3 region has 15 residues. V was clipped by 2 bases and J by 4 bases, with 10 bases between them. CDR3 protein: CASSFPGSGANVLTF. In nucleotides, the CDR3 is TGTGCCAGCAGCTTCCCAGGGTCCGGGGCCAACGTCCTGACTTTC.

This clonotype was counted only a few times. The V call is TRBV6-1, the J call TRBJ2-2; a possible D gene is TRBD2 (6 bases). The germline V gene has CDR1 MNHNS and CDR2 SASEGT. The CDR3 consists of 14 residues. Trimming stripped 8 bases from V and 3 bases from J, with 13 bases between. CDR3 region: CASAKRRDTGELFF. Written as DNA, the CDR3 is TGTGCCAGCGCCAAACGGAGGGACACCGGGGAGCTGTTTTTT.

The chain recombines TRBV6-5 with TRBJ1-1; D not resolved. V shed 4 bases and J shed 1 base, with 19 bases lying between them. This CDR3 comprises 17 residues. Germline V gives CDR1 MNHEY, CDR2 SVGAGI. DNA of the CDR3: TGTGCCAGCAGTTCCCTGCAAACCGGGCCAACGAACACTGAAGCTTTCTTT. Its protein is CASSSLQTGPTNTEAFF.

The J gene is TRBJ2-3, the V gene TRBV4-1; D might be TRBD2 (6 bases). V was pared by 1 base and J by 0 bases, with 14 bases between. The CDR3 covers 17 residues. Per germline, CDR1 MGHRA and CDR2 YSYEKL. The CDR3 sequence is CASSQGAPGTSTDTQYF. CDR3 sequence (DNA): TGCGCCAGCAGCCAAGGGGCCCCCGGGACTAGCACAGATACGCAGTATTTT.

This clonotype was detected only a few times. CDR3 nucleotide sequence: TGTGCCAGCAGAGGACTAGCGCTGAGCACAGATACGCAGTATTTT. The encoded protein is CASRGLALSTDTQYF. The V call is TRBV12-3 or TRBV12-4, the J call TRBJ2-3, with 9 bases identical to TRBD2. V dropped 6 bases and J dropped 0; count of bases not matched to a gene: 4. The CDR3 covers 15 residues.